The clone carrying this T cell receptor beta chain was counted ten times or more. RNA transcripts were the template for amplifying TCR beta CDR3 regions. The primer set for the first-round RT-PCR of the TCR CDR3 was HTBI. TCRdb analysed the multiplex PCR reads with MiXCR anew, one entry per CDR3 protein. This sample has 500,000 to 800,000 distinct CDR3 sequences, with about 14% found just once. The data belong to a study of T cells in Graves' hyperthyroidism and ophthalmopathy. Study in general: Peripheral blood collection took place at initial diagnosis, before any treatment.

The source material was blood. The receptor was isolated from a woman aged 45 to 65 with Graves' ophthalmopathy.

The CDR3 reads CASSLGAGYEQYF. CDR3 DNA: TGTGCCAGCAGTTTGGGGGCCGGCTACGAGCAGTACTTC. The chain carries TRBV12-3 or TRBV12-4 and TRBJ2-7, with a possible D match to TRBD1 (6 bases). V lost 3 bases, J lost 3 bases, and 9 bases lay in between. This CDR3 has 13 residues.